The source of this TCR beta chain is a study of lymphopenia after photon versus proton radiotherapy. Libraries were prepared by immunoSEQ multiplex PCR; TCRdb keeps only in-frame clonotypes and omits some of them. The top ten clones hold over 8.5% of a sample with under 7,000 clones, just over 90% of them seen once. Broader study findings: Post-nadir diversity loss with photons came from oligoclonal expansion, particularly CD8+ Temra cells. Proton therapy kept repertoires fairly stable, unlike photons, which gained effector/memory cells. A bigger post-nadir fall in TCR diversity correlated inversely with survival time in deceased patients. Authors raise, but do not show, better survival with proton therapy.

About this clone: Its cognate antigen is unknown.

CDR1 and CDR2 (germline): MDHEN, SYDVKM. The V gene lost 2 bases and the J gene lost 8 bases, with 15 bases spanning the gap. The CDR3 runs to 14 residues. This receptor was taken from a man aged 55 to 70 with cholangiocarcinoma. The gene calls are TRBV28 and TRBJ1-2; D gene uncertain. The material sequenced was peripheral blood, taken from a patient treated with photon-based radiotherapy. CDR3: CASSLGQRSGGYTF. The CDR3 nucleotides read TGTGCCAGCAGTTTAGGGCAGCGATCGGGAGGCTACACCTTC.